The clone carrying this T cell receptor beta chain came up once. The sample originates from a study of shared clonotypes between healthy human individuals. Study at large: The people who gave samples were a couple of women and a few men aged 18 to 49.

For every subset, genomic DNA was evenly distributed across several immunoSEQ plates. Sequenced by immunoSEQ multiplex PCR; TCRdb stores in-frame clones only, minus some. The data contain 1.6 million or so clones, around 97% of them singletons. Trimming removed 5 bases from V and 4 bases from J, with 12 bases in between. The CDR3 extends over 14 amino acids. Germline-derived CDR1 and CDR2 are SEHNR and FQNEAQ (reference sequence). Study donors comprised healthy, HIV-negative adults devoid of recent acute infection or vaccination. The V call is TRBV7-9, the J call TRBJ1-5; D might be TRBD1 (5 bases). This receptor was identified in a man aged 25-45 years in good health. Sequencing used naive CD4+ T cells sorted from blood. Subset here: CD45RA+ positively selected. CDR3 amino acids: CASSSLGGNQPQHF. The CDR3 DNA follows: TGTGCCAGCAGCAGTTTGGGGGGTAATCAGCCCCAGCATTTT. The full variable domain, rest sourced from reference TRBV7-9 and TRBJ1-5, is DTGVSQNPRHKITKRGQNVTFRCDPISEHNRLYWYRQTLGQGPEFLTYFQNEAQLEKSRLLSDRFSAERPKGSFSTLEIQRTEQGDSAMYLCASSSLGGNQPQHFGDGTRLSIL.